The rows below give T cell receptor beta chains drawn from one sample of a study of T cells in Graves' hyperthyroidism and ophthalmopathy. TCRdb passed the multiplex PCR reads through MiXCR, listing each CDR3 protein once. The data hold approximately 600,000 distinct CDR3 sequences, with approximately 15% observed a single time. Sequenced sample: blood. These receptors all stem from a young woman with Graves' ophthalmopathy. The CDR3 runs from the conserved cysteine through the conserved F or W. The D gene is left open where the match is weak. Some rows have no size entry. The others give once, few or many, or a class for an expanded clone.

V gene: TRBV19; D gene: -; clone size: few; J gene: TRBJ1-2; CDR3 protein: CASSSTMTALYGYTF; CDR3 DNA: TGTGCCAGTAGTTCCACGATGACAGCCCTCTATGGCTACACCTTC
V gene: TRBV29-1; D gene: TRBD1; clone size: many; J gene: TRBJ1-5; CDR3 protein: CSAGGQGLQPQHF; CDR3 DNA: TGCAGCGCGGGAGGACAGGGGTTACAGCCCCAGCATTTT
V gene: TRBV6-1; D gene: -; clone size: many; J gene: TRBJ2-7; CDR3 protein: CASSEGLSYEQYF; CDR3 DNA: TGTGCCAGCAGTGAAGGTCTCTCCTACGAGCAGTACTTC
V gene: TRBV7-2; D gene: TRBD1; clone size: many; J gene: TRBJ2-2; CDR3 protein: CASSPAGTGTGELFF; CDR3 DNA: TGTGCCAGCAGCCCTGCCGGGACAGGGACCGGGGAGCTGTTTTTT
V gene: TRBV7-9; D gene: -; clone size: many; J gene: TRBJ1-6; CDR3 protein: CASSTRDNSPLHF; CDR3 DNA: TGTGCCAGCAGCACACGAGATAATTCACCCCTCCACTTT
V gene: TRBV28; D gene: -; clone size: many; J gene: TRBJ2-3; CDR3 protein: CASSTTLKNTAQYF; CDR3 DNA: TGTGCCAGCAGCACCACCCTGAAAAATACCGCGCAGTATTTT
V gene: TRBV9; D gene: TRBD2; clone size: many; J gene: TRBJ2-1; CDR3 protein: CASSVGGLAAMLQGEQFF; CDR3 DNA: TGTGCCAGCAGCGTGGGAGGACTAGCGGCGATGCTACAGGGTGAGCAGTTCTTC
V gene: TRBV19; D gene: TRBD2; clone size: few; J gene: TRBJ2-7; CDR3 protein: CASSIDSGRSSYEQYF; CDR3 DNA: TGTGCCAGTAGTATAGATAGCGGGAGGAGCTCCTACGAGCAGTACTTC
V gene: TRBV5-1; D gene: -; clone size: many; J gene: TRBJ2-1; CDR3 protein: CASSLGSDYNEQFF; CDR3 DNA: TGCGCCAGCAGCTTGGGTAGCGACTACAATGAGCAGTTCTTC
V gene: TRBV11-2; D gene: TRBD2; clone size: many; J gene: TRBJ2-2; CDR3 protein: CASSLPLAGANTGELFF; CDR3 DNA: TGTGCCAGCAGCTTGCCTTTAGCGGGCGCAAACACCGGGGAGCTGTTTTTT
V gene: TRBV19; D gene: -; clone size: -; J gene: TRBJ2-2; CDR3 protein: CASSIDLYGELFF; CDR3 DNA: TGTGCCAGTAGTATAGATCTATACGGGGAGCTGTTTTTT
V gene: TRBV3-1; D gene: -; clone size: many; J gene: TRBJ2-7; CDR3 protein: CASSQAGPSREQYF; CDR3 DNA: TGTGCCAGCAGCCAAGCAGGTCCCAGTCGGGAGCAGTACTTC
V gene: TRBV5-1; D gene: -; clone size: few; J gene: TRBJ2-1; CDR3 protein: CASSSSTYNEQFF; CDR3 DNA: TGCGCCAGCAGCTCCTCTACCTACAATGAGCAGTTCTTC
V gene: TRBV9; D gene: -; clone size: few; J gene: TRBJ2-1; CDR3 protein: CASSVEGTYYNEQFF; CDR3 DNA: TGTGCCAGCAGCGTAGAGGGGACTTACTACAATGAGCAGTTCTTC
V gene: TRBV7-3; D gene: -; clone size: many; J gene: TRBJ2-7; CDR3 protein: CASSSGGGGNYEQYF; CDR3 DNA: TGTGCCAGCAGCTCGGGTGGCGGGGGCAACTACGAGCAGTACTTC
V gene: TRBV2; D gene: TRBD1; clone size: many; J gene: TRBJ1-2; CDR3 protein: CASSEGSYDRAYGYTF; CDR3 DNA: TGTGCCAGCAGTGAAGGGAGTTATGACAGGGCCTATGGCTACACCTTC
V gene: TRBV7-2; D gene: -; clone size: many; J gene: TRBJ2-1; CDR3 protein: CASSFSQGSYNEQFF; CDR3 DNA: TGTGCCAGCAGCTTCTCGCAGGGCTCCTACAATGAGCAGTTCTTC
V gene: TRBV5-6; D gene: TRBD2; clone size: -; J gene: TRBJ2-5; CDR3 protein: CASSGRRENKETQYF; CDR3 DNA: TGTGCCAGCAGCGGGAGGCGGGAGAATAAAGAGACCCAGTACTTC
V gene: TRBV27; D gene: TRBD1; clone size: many; J gene: TRBJ2-2; CDR3 protein: CASSSGTGRTGELFF; CDR3 DNA: TGTGCCAGCAGTTCGGGGACAGGGAGGACCGGGGAGCTGTTTTTT
V gene: TRBV4-1; D gene: -; clone size: few; J gene: TRBJ2-4; CDR3 protein: CASSQDWGLGNIQYF; CDR3 DNA: TGCGCCAGCAGCCAAGATTGGGGGTTGGGAAACATTCAGTACTTC
V gene: TRBV7-9; D gene: -; clone size: few; J gene: TRBJ1-1; CDR3 protein: CASSPDRLNTEAFF; CDR3 DNA: TGTGCCAGCAGCCCCGACAGATTGAACACTGAAGCTTTCTTT
V gene: TRBV28; D gene: -; clone size: once; J gene: TRBJ2-1; CDR3 protein: CASSHTGTATLNEQFF; CDR3 DNA: TGTGCCAGCAGTCATACCGGGACCGCAACACTCAATGAGCAGTTCTTC
V gene: TRBV2; D gene: TRBD2; clone size: -; J gene: TRBJ2-1; CDR3 protein: CASSRTSGRAVVYNEQFF; CDR3 DNA: TGTGCCAGCAGCCGAACTAGCGGGAGGGCCGTCGTCTACAATGAGCAGTTCTTC
V gene: TRBV3-1; D gene: -; clone size: many; J gene: TRBJ1-1; CDR3 protein: CASSQGSGADTEAFF; CDR3 DNA: TGTGCCAGCAGCCAAGGGTCGGGCGCGGACACTGAAGCTTTCTTT
V gene: TRBV2; D gene: TRBD1; clone size: -; J gene: TRBJ2-3; CDR3 protein: CASRTRTGGTDTQYF; CDR3 DNA: TGTGCCAGCAGGACGAGGACAGGGGGCACAGATACGCAGTATTTT
V gene: TRBV28; D gene: -; clone size: many; J gene: TRBJ1-2; CDR3 protein: CASTLGTGRVYGYTF; CDR3 DNA: TGTGCCAGCACCCTGGGAACAGGGAGGGTCTATGGCTACACCTTC
V gene: TRBV12-3/TRBV12-4; D gene: -; clone size: many; J gene: TRBJ1-1; CDR3 protein: CASSLDGWGDHPEAFF; CDR3 DNA: TGTGCCAGCAGCCTCGACGGGTGGGGGGATCACCCTGAAGCTTTCTTT
V gene: TRBV18; D gene: -; clone size: many; J gene: TRBJ2-4; CDR3 protein: CASSPAEGLNIQYF; CDR3 DNA: TGTGCCAGCTCACCAGCGGAGGGACTTAACATTCAGTACTTC
V gene: TRBV30; D gene: -; clone size: many; J gene: TRBJ2-5; CDR3 protein: CAWNGQETQYF; CDR3 DNA: TGTGCCTGGAACGGCCAAGAGACCCAGTACTTC
V gene: TRBV5-1; D gene: -; clone size: many; J gene: TRBJ1-1; CDR3 protein: CASSLVRQDEAFF; CDR3 DNA: TGCGCCAGCAGCTTGGTAAGACAGGATGAAGCTTTCTTT
V gene: TRBV28; D gene: -; clone size: many; J gene: TRBJ1-5; CDR3 protein: CASSFRGDQPQHF; CDR3 DNA: TGTGCCAGCAGTTTTAGGGGTGATCAGCCCCAGCATTTT
V gene: TRBV11-3; D gene: -; clone size: -; J gene: TRBJ1-3; CDR3 protein: CGLPPGVGGNTIYF; CDR3 DNA: TGTGGCCTCCCGCCGGGTGTTGGTGGAAACACCATATATTTT
V gene: TRBV20-1; D gene: -; clone size: many; J gene: TRBJ1-2; CDR3 protein: CSARDDVSYGYTF; CDR3 DNA: TGCAGTGCTAGAGATGATGTCAGCTATGGCTACACCTTC
V gene: TRBV20-1; D gene: -; clone size: -; J gene: TRBJ2-1; CDR3 protein: CSARDLGAVYYNEQFF; CDR3 DNA: TGCAGTGCTAGAGACCTGGGGGCGGTTTACTACAATGAGCAGTTCTTC
V gene: TRBV11-3; D gene: -; clone size: -; J gene: TRBJ2-7; CDR3 protein: CASSPRGAGPTYEQYF; CDR3 DNA: TGTGCCAGCAGCCCTCGTGGAGCGGGTCCGACCTACGAGCAGTACTTC